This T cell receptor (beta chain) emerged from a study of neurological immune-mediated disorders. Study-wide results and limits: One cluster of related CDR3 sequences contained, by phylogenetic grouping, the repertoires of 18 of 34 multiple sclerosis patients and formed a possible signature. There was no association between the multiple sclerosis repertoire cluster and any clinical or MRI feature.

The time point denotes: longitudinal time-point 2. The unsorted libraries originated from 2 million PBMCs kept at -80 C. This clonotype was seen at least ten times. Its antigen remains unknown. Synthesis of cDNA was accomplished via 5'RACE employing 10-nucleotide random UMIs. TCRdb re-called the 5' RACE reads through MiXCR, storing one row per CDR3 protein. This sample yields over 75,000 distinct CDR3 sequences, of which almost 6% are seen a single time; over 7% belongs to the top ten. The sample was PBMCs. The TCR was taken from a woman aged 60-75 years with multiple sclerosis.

CDR3: CASGSDRNSNQPQHF. The CDR3 coding sequence is TGTGCCAGCGGGTCGGACCGAAATAGCAATCAGCCCCAGCATTTT. This chain joins TRBV6-5 and TRBJ1-5; D is uncertain. The CDR3 covers 15 residues. V lost 8 bases to trimming and J lost 0 bases, with 14 bases between them. Per germline, CDR1 MNHEY and CDR2 SVGAGI.